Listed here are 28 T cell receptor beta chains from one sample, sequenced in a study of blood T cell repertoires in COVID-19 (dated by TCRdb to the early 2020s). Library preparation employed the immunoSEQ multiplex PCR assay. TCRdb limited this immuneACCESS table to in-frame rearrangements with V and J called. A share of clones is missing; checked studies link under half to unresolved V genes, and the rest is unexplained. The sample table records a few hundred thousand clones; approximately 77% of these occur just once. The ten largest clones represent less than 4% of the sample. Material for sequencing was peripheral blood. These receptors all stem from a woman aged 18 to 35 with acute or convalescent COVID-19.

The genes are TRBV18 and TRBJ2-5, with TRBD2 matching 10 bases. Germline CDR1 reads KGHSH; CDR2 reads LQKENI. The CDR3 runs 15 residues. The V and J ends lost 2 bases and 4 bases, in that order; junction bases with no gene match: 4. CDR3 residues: CASSPKREGGETQYF. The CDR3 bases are TGTGCCAGCTCACCAAAGCGGGAGGGCGGAGAGACCCAGTACTTC.

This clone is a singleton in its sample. The CDR3 loop reads CASSKDRGYSEQYF. The DNA for the CDR3 is TGTGCCAGCAGTAAGGACAGGGGCTATAGCGAGCAGTACTTC. The rearrangement links TRBV28 to TRBJ2-7, with 9 bases fitting TRBD1. V lost 5 bases and J lost 6; bases outside the gene matches: 8. CDR3 length equals 14 residues. Germline CDR1 and CDR2: MDHEN and SYDVKM.

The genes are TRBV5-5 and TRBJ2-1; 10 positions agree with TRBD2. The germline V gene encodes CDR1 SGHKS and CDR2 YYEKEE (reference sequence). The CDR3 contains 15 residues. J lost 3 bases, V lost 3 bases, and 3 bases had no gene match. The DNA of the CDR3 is TGTGCCAGCAGCTACGGACTAGCGGTCTACAATGAGCAGTTCTTC. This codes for CASSYGLAVYNEQFF.

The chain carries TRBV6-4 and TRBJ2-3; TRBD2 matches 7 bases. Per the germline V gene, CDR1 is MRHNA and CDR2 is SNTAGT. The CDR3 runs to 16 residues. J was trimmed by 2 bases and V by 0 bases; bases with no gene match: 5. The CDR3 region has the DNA TGTGCCAGCAGTGACTCGGCGGGAGAGGCCACAGATACGCAGTATTTT. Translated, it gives CASSDSAGEATDTQYF.

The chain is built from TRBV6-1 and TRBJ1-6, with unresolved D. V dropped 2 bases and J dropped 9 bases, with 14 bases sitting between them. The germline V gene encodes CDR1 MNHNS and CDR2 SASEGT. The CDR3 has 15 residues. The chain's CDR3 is CASSESEGVVSPLHF. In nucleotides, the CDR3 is TGTGCCAGCAGTGAAAGTGAGGGAGTCGTTTCACCCCTCCACTTT.

The chain's CDR3 is CASSPWGQSSNQPQHF. As DNA, the CDR3 is TGTGCCAGCAGCCCATGGGGACAGAGTAGCAATCAGCCCCAGCATTTT. This rearrangement joins TRBV7-2 to TRBJ1-5; 7 nucleotides match TRBD1. The V gene end was trimmed by 5 bases and the J gene end by 0 bases; junction bases not matched to a gene: 7. This CDR3 has 16 residues. The germline V gene encodes CDR1 SGHTA and CDR2 FQGNSA.

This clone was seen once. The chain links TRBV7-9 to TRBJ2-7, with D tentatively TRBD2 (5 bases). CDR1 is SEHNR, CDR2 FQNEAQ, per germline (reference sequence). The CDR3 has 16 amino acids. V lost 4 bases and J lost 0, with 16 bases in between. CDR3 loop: CASSSFFRESSYEQYF. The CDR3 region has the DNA TGTGCCAGCAGCTCGTTTTTCCGGGAAAGCTCCTACGAGCAGTACTTC.

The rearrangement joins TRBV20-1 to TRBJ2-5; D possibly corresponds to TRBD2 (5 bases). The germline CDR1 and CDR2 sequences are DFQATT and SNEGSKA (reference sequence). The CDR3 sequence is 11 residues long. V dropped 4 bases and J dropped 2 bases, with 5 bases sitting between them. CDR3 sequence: CSAKRQETQYF. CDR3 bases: TGCAGTGCTAAGCGGCAAGAGACCCAGTACTTC.

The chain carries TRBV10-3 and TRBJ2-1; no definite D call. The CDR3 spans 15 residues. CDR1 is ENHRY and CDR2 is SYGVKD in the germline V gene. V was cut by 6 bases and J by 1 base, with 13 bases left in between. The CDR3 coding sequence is TGTGCCATCAGACGAGGTTCCTTATCCTACAATGAGCAGTTCTTC. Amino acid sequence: CAIRRGSLSYNEQFF.

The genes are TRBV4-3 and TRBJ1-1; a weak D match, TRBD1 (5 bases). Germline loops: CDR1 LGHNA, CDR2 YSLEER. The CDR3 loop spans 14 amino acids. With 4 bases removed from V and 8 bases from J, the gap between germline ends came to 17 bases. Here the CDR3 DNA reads TGCGCCAGCAGCCCGGATCACAGGCCACAAGAAGCTTTCTTT. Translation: CASSPDHRPQEAFF.

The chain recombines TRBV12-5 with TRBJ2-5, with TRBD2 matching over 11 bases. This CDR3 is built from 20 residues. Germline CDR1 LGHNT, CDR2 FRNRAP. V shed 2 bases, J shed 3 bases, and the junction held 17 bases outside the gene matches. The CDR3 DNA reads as TGTGCTAGTGGTTTGCCCCCAAAGACTAGCGGGGAGCATAGGGAAGAGACCCAGTACTTC. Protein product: CASGLPPKTSGEHREETQYF.

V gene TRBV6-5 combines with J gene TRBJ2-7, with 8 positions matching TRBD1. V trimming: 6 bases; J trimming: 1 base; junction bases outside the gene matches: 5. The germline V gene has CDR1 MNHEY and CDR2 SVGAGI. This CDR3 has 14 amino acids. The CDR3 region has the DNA TGTGCCAGCAGCTCCGGACAGGGATCCTACGAGCAGTACTTC. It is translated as CASSSGQGSYEQYF.

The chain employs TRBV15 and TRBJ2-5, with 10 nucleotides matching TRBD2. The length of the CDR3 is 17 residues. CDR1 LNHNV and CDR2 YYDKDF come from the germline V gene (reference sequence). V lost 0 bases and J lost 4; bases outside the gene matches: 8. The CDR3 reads CATSRDTLAGAGETQYF. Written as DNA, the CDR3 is TGTGCCACCAGCAGAGATACGCTAGCGGGAGCCGGAGAGACCCAGTACTTC.

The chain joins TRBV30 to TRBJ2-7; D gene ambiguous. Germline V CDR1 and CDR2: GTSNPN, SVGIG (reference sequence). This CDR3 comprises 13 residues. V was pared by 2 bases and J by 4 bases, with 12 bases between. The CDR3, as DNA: TGTGCCTGGAGTAAAGTCCCCGGTTACGAGCAGTACTTC. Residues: CAWSKVPGYEQYF.

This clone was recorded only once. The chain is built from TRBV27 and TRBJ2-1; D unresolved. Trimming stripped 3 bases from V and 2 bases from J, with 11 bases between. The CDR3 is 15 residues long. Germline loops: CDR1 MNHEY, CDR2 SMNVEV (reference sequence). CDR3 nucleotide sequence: TGTGCCAGCAGTTTTGGAGACTGGGCCTACAATGAGCAGTTCTTC. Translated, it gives CASSFGDWAYNEQFF.

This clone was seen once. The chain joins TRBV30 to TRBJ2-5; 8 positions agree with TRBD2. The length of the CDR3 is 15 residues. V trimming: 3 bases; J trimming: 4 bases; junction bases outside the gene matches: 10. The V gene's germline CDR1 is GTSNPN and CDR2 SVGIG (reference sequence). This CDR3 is CAWSRSGSIAETQYF. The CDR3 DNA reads TGTGCCTGGAGCAGAAGCGGGAGTATCGCAGAGACCCAGTACTTC. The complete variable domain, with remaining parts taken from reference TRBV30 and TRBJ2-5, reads SQTIHQWPATLVQPVGSPLSLECTVEGTSNPNLYWYRQAAGRGLQLLFYSVGIGQISSEVPQNLSASRPQDRQFILSSKKLLLSDSGFYLCAWSRSGSIAETQYFGPGTRLLVL.

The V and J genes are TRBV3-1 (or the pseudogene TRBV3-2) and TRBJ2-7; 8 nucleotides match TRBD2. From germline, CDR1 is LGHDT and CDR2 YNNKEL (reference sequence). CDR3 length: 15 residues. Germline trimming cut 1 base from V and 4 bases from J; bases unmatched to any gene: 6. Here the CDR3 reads CASSQGASGFYEQYF. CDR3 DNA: TGTGCCAGCAGCCAAGGGGCTAGCGGGTTTTACGAGCAGTACTTC.

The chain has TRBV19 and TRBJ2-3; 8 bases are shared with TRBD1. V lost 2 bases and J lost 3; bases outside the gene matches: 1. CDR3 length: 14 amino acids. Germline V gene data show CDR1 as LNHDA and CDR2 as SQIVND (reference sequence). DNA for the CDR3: TGTGCCAGTAGTATAACAGGGGGTACAGATACGCAGTATTTT. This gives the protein CASSITGGTDTQYF.

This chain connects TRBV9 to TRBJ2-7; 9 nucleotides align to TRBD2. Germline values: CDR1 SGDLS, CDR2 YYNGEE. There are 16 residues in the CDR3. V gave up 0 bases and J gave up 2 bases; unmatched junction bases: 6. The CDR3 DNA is TGTGCCAGCAGCGTAGGTCCGGGCGGGAGGGCCTACGAGCAGTACTTC. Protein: CASSVGPGGRAYEQYF.

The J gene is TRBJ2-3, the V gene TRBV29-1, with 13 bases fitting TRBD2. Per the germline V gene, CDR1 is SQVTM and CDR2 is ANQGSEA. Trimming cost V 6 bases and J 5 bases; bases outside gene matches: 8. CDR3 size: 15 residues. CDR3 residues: CSVERLAGGGDTQYF. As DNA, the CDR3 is TGCAGCGTCGAGAGACTAGCGGGAGGAGGAGATACGCAGTATTTT.

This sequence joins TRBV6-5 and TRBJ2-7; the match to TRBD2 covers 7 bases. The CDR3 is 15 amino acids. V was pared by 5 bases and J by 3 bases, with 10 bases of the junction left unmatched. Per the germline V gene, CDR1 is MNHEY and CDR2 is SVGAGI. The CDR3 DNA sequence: TGTGCCAGCAGTCGGATACCGGGACTACGCTACGAGCAGTACTTC. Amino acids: CASSRIPGLRYEQYF.

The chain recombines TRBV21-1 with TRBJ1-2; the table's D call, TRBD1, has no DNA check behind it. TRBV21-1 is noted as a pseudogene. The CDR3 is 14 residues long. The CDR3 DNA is TGTGCCAGCAGCAACCCACAGGGGGCCTTTGGCTACACCTTC. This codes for CASSNPQGAFGYTF.

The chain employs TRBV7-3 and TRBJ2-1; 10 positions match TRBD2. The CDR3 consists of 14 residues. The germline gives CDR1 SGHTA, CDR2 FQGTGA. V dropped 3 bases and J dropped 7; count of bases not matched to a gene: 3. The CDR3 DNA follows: TGTGCCAGCAGCTTCGGACTAGCGGAAAATGAGCAGTTCTTC. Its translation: CASSFGLAENEQFF. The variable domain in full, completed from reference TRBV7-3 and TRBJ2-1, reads GAGVSQTPSNKVTEKGKYVELRCDPISGHTALYWYRQSLGQGPEFLIYFQGTGAADDSGLPNDRFFAVRPEGSVSTLKIQRTERGDSAVYLCASSFGLAENEQFFGPGTRLTVL.

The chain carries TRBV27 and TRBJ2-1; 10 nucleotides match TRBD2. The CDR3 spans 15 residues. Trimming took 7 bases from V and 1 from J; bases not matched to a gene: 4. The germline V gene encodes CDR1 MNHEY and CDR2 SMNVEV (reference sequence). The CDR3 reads CASKRAGGSYNEQFF. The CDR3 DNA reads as TGTGCCAGCAAGAGAGCGGGAGGGTCCTACAATGAGCAGTTCTTC.

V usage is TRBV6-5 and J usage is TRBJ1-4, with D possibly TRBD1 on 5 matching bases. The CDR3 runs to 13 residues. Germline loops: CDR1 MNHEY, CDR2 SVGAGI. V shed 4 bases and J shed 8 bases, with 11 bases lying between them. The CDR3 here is CASSSGSREKLFF. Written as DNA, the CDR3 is TGTGCCAGCAGTTCAGGGTCACGAGAAAAACTGTTTTTT.

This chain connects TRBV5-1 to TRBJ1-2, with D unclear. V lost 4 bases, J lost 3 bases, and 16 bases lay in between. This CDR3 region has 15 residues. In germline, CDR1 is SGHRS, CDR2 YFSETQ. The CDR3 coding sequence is TGCGCCAGCAGCGCCGCCGTGGGAGGCGACTATGGCTACACCTTC. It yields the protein CASSAAVGGDYGYTF.

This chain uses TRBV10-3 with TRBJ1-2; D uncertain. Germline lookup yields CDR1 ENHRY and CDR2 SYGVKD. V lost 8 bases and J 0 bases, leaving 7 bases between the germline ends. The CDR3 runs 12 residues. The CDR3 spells CAIGPPNYGYTF. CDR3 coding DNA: TGTGCCATCGGGCCGCCTAACTATGGCTACACCTTC.

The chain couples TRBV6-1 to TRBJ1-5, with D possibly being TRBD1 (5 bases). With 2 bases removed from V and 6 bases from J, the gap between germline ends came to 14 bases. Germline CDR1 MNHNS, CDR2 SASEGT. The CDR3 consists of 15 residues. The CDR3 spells CASSESAGLTQPQHF. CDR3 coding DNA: TGTGCCAGCAGTGAATCCGCAGGGTTGACTCAGCCCCAGCATTTT.